This T cell receptor (beta chain) was profiled in a study of regulatory T cells in long-lasting Graves disease. As for the study in general: Patients newly diagnosed with Graves' had been on antithyroid drugs for under 3 months.

Study-wide results and limits: Newly diagnosed Graves' patients had higher TCR diversity than persistent ones.

This clonotype has more than one count but fewer than ten. As yet, its antigen is unknown. With iRepertoire HTBI primers and Arm-PCR of CDR3 regions, TCR beta libraries were built. TCRdb reprocessed the multiplex PCR reads via MiXCR and lists one record per CDR3 protein. The table records some 410,000 distinct CDR3 sequences, about 17% of them present only once. The time point denotes: newly diagnosed GD, antithyroid drugs for less than 3 months. From PBMCs, RNA was extracted and then used to make the TCR library. CDR1 and CDR2 from the germline V gene are MDHEN and SYDVKM. There are 15 residues in the CDR3. Trimming left V 4 bases short and J 4 bases short, with 17 bases between. The same data also contributed to another study, on T cells in Graves' hyperthyroidism and ophthalmopathy. Per that paper: Primed by the HTBI set, a first-round RT-PCR was run on the TCR CDR3. A median 6.5 months before onset, the model predicted ophthalmopathy.

The TCR was taken from a woman in her thirties with Graves disease. The V call is TRBV28, the J call TRBJ2-7; possibly TRBD1 for D (6 bases). This sample comprised peripheral blood mononuclear cells (PBMCs), obtained at new diagnosis, from a patient treated with antithyroid drugs. CDR3: CASSYDRQGRYEQYF. Here the CDR3 DNA reads TGTGCCAGCAGTTACGACAGGCAGGGGAGATACGAGCAGTACTTC.